Presented here are 19 T cell receptor beta chains from one specimen sequenced in a study of post-analysis software for immune sequencing data. Study-wide findings and caveats: TRBV5-6, TRBV5-1 and TRBV20-1 belonged to a set of about five TRBV segments that were more frequent in patients than controls.

Antigens for these TCRs are unknown. Carried by the TCR beta cDNA libraries were unique molecular identifiers. From the PCR reads, TCRdb called clonotypes with MiXCR, one entry per CDR3 protein. The repertoire includes approximately 690,000 distinct CDR3 sequences, more than 50% of them detected once, and over 9% sits in the top ten. The specimen sequenced was blood. Receptors originate from a girl aged 2-10 years with multiple sclerosis.

The chain recombines TRBV2 with TRBJ2-3; tentative D call: TRBD2 (6 bases). CDR3 length: 16 amino acids. The germline CDR1 and CDR2 sequences are SNHLY and FYNNEI. The V gene lost 0 bases and the J gene lost 2 bases, with 12 bases spanning the gap. Here the CDR3 reads CASSEAKGLYTDTQYF. CDR3 nucleotide sequence: TGTGCCAGCAGTGAAGCGAAGGGACTTTACACAGATACGCAGTATTTT.

The gene calls are TRBV5-1 and TRBJ2-1; D not resolved. The germline gives CDR1 SGHRS, CDR2 YFSETQ. Trimming stripped 7 bases from V and 6 bases from J, with 8 bases between. This CDR3 is built from 11 residues. CDR3 residues: CASPSPNEQFF. The CDR3 region has the DNA TGCGCCAGCCCCAGTCCCAATGAGCAGTTCTTC.

The chain employs TRBV13 and TRBJ1-2, with D unresolved. This CDR3 is built from 17 residues. V lost 4 bases and J 0 bases, leaving 18 bases between the germline ends. Germline-derived CDR1 and CDR2 are PRHDT and FYEKMQ (reference sequence). The CDR3 region is CASSSYGRAAANYGYTF. CDR3 bases: TGTGCCAGCAGCTCCTACGGACGGGCAGCAGCTAACTATGGCTACACCTTC. Full variable domain (missing parts from reference TRBV13 and TRBJ1-2): AAGVIQSPRHLIKEKRETATLKCYPIPRHDTVYWYQQGPGQDPQFLISFYEKMQSDKGSIPDRFSAQQFSDYHSELNMSSLELGDSALYFCASSSYGRAAANYGYTFGSGTRLTVV.

This clonotype was recorded a few times. The V call is TRBV18, the J call TRBJ1-1; 7 nucleotides line up with TRBD1. The CDR3 totals 16 residues. The germline CDR1 and CDR2 sequences are KGHSH and LQKENI. V dropped 3 bases and J dropped 1; count of bases not matched to a gene: 8. The CDR3 bases are TGTGCCAGCTCACCGGAGACAGGGCGGACGAACACTGAAGCTTTCTTT. Residues: CASSPETGRTNTEAFF.

In its sample, this clonotype was seen a few times. V and J are TRBV29-1 and TRBJ2-1; possible D gene TRBD1, 6 bases. Germline CDR1 SQVTM, CDR2 ANQGSEA. The germline V and J ends were trimmed by 1 base and 6 bases, with 13 bases remaining between them. This CDR3 has 14 amino acids. This chain's CDR3 is CSVEGAEGVNEQFF. The CDR3 coding sequence is TGCAGCGTTGAAGGGGCCGAGGGGGTCAATGAGCAGTTCTTC.

Concerning this clonotype itself: Mismatch with germline at one junction end may stem from a read error. The CDR3: CTSIFDRAKNIQYF. CDR3 DNA: TGTACCAGCATTTTCGACAGGGCCAAAAACATTCAGTACTTC. The V gene is TRBV6-1, the J gene TRBJ2-4, with D perhaps TRBD1 (6 bases). Germline CDR1 MNHNS, CDR2 SASEGT. The CDR3 has 14 amino acids.

CDR3 residues: CASSPLGGRDNEQFF. CDR3 nucleotides: TGTGCCAGCTCACCACTGGGCGGGAGAGATAATGAGCAGTTCTTC. The V and J genes are TRBV18 and TRBJ2-1; 7 positions match TRBD2. The CDR3 has 15 amino acids. The trim removed 1 base at V and 7 bases at J, leaving 7 bases unmatched. Germline assignment: CDR1 KGHSH and CDR2 LQKENI.

The V call is TRBV11-3, the J call TRBJ2-7; 7 bases align to TRBD1. Near its end, the DNA agrees better with TRBJ2-5, so the J call may be wrong. Germline assignment: CDR1 SGHNT and CDR2 YENEEA. CDR3 length equals 14 residues. In DNA form, the CDR3 reads TGTGCCAGCAGCAAGGGGGCGCGAGGGGAGACCCAGTACTTC. This gives the protein CASSKGARGETQYF.

The V call is TRBV2, the J call TRBJ2-5, with TRBD1 matching over 8 bases. Near its end, the DNA agrees better with TRBJ2-7, so the J call may be wrong. The CDR3 has 12 residues. Germline CDR1 and CDR2: SNHLY and FYNNEI. CDR3 coding DNA: TGTGCCAGCAGTGGGACAGGGAGCGAGCAGTACTTC. Amino acid sequence: CASSGTGSEQYF.

This rearrangement joins TRBV14 to TRBJ2-7; D ambiguous. V lost 1 base to trimming and J lost 11 bases, with 9 bases between them. CDR1 SGHDN and CDR2 FVKESK come from the germline V gene. The CDR3 spans 11 residues. DNA for the CDR3: TGTGCCAGCAGCCAAGGAGGCTTAGAGTACTTC. Protein: CASSQGGLEYF.

This clonotype occurred a few times. The chain recombines TRBV29-1 with TRBJ2-1; 8 nucleotides match TRBD2. With V trimmed by 2 bases and J by 0 bases, 3 bases remained unmatched. The CDR3 is 15 residues long. CDR1 and CDR2 from the germline V gene are SQVTM and ANQGSEA. CDR3 region: CSVEIAGSSYNEQFF. CDR3 coding DNA: TGCAGCGTTGAAATAGCGGGGAGCTCCTACAATGAGCAGTTCTTC.

The table lists this clonotype with a few counts. The rearrangement joins TRBV7-9 to TRBJ2-7; D call uncertain. The CDR3 loop spans 13 amino acids. From germline, CDR1 is SEHNR and CDR2 FQNEAQ (reference sequence). V was pared by 5 bases and J by 0 bases, with 8 bases between. CDR3 coding DNA: TGTGCCAGCAGCAACCTTGTCTCCTACGAGCAGTACTTC. This encodes CASSNLVSYEQYF.

This chain links TRBV5-1 with TRBJ1-1, with TRBD1 as a possible D gene (5 bases). The length of the CDR3 is 13 residues. CDR1 is SGHRS, CDR2 YFSETQ, per germline. With 0 bases removed from V and 8 bases from J, the gap between germline ends came to 11 bases. CDR3 sequence: CASSLAGTQEAFF. CDR3 DNA sequence: TGCGCCAGCAGCTTGGCCGGGACGCAAGAAGCTTTCTTT.

There are a few counts of this clonotype. The chain uses TRBV27 and TRBJ2-3; D is unclear. This CDR3 contains 14 residues. Trimming took off 2 bases at V and 9 bases at J, with 15 bases between the two ends. The germline gives CDR1 MNHEY, CDR2 SMNVEV (reference sequence). The chain's CDR3 is CASSLALGLDTQYF. In DNA, the CDR3 is TGTGCCAGCAGTTTAGCCTTAGGGCTAGACACGCAGTATTTT.

The chain recombines TRBV29-1 with TRBJ2-1; 8 bases agree with TRBD2. Germline CDR1 SQVTM, CDR2 ANQGSEA. J gave up 10 bases and V 6 bases, and 8 bases lay outside the gene matches. The CDR3 extends over 12 amino acids. The CDR3 DNA follows: TGCAGCGTGCGTAGCGGGGTGGGGGAGCAGTTCTTC. It encodes CSVRSGVGEQFF.

There are many counts of this clonotype. The chain has TRBV29-1 and TRBJ1-1; D possibly corresponds to TRBD1 (5 bases). Per germline, CDR1 SQVTM and CDR2 ANQGSEA. The CDR3 is made up of 13 amino acids. Between the trimmed V and J ends, which lost 4 bases and 0 bases, there was a span of 9 bases. The CDR3 spells CSVAGRMNTEAFF. The CDR3 DNA sequence: TGCAGCGTTGCAGGGAGAATGAACACTGAAGCTTTCTTT.

This clonotype showed up just a few times. The CDR3 is CASSPRQGLAGNNEQFF. The CDR3 DNA is TGTGCCAGCTCCCCTCGTCAGGGACTAGCGGGCAACAATGAGCAGTTCTTC. The V call is TRBV18, the J call TRBJ2-1; TRBD2 aligns across 12 bases. CDR1 and CDR2 (germline): KGHSH, LQKENI. This CDR3 spans 17 amino acids. The V gene end was trimmed by 6 bases and the J gene end by 5 bases; junction bases not matched to a gene: 11.

The V call is TRBV4-2, the J call TRBJ2-1; 12 bases line up with TRBD2. This CDR3 has 17 residues. The ends lost 2 bases at V and 7 bases at J; junction bases unmatched: 9. CDR1 and CDR2 from the germline V gene are LGHNA and YNFKEQ. CDR3 DNA: TGTGCCAGCAGCCAAACAGGGCTAGCGGGAGGGGAAAATGAGCAGTTCTTC. Amino acids: CASSQTGLAGGENEQFF.

This sequence joins TRBV6-2 or TRBV6-3 and TRBJ2-5, with 7 bases fitting TRBD1. V gave up 2 bases and J gave up 1 base; unmatched junction bases: 7. The CDR3 covers 16 residues. CDR1 and CDR2 (germline): MNHEY, SVGEGT. CDR3 DNA sequence: TGTGCCAGCAGTTACCCGGGACAGTCCGTCCAAGAGACCCAGTACTTC. It translates to CASSYPGQSVQETQYF.